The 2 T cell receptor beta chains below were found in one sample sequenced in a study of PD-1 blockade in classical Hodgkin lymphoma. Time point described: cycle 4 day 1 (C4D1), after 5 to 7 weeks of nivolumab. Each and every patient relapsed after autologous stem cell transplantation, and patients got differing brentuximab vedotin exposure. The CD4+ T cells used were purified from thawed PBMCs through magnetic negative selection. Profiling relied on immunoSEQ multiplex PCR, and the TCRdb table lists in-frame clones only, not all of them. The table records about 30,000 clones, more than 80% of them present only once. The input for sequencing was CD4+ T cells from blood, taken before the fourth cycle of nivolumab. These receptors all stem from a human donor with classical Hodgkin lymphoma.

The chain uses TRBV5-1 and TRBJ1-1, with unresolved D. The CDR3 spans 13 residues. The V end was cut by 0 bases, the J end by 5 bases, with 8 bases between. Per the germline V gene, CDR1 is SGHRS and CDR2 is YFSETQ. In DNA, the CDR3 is TGCGCCAGCAGCTTGGGGGCTGGGACTGAAGCTTTCTTT. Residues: CASSLGAGTEAFF.

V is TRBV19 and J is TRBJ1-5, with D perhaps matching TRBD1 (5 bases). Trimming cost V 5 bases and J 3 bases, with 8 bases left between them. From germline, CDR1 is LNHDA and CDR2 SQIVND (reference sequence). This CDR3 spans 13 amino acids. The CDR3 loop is CASSVGDNQPQHF. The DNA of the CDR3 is TGTGCCAGTAGTGTAGGGGACAATCAGCCCCAGCATTTT.